These 21 T cell receptor beta chains were all obtained from the same sample, sequenced in a study of early T cells in non-severe SARS-CoV-2 infection. TCRdb independently ran MiXCR on the 5' RACE reads; one entry per CDR3 protein. The profile shows tens of thousands of distinct CDR3 sequences, around 4.8% of them singletons. The sample consisted of whole blood. These receptors originate from an adult who was a healthcare worker with PCR-confirmed SARS-CoV-2 infection or an uninfected control (not recorded which).

In this sample, this clonotype turned up many times. The V gene is TRBV12-5, the J gene TRBJ2-7; D possibly matches TRBD1 or TRBD2 (5 bases each). Trimming left V 4 bases short and J 2 bases short, with 12 bases between. This CDR3 has 14 residues. Germline CDR1 is LGHNT and CDR2 is FRNRAP. CDR3 bases: TGTGCTAGTGGTTCCCAGCCGGGGCCCTACGAGCAGTACTTC. Protein: CASGSQPGPYEQYF. Drawing the rest from reference TRBV12-5 and TRBJ2-7, the complete variable domain is DARVTQTPRHKVTEMGQEVTMRCQPILGHNTVFWYRQTMMQGLELLAYFRNRAPLDDSGMPKDRFSAEMPDATLATLKIQPSEPRDSAVYFCASGSQPGPYEQYFGPGTRLTVT.

The sample holds a few counts of this clonotype. CDR3 sequence: CASSLGQGVLNYGYTF. For the CDR3, the DNA is TGTGCCAGCAGCTTAGGTCAGGGGGTACTGAACTATGGCTACACCTTC. This sequence joins TRBV7-2 and TRBJ1-2; 7 nucleotides agree with TRBD1. Germline CDR1 and CDR2: SGHTA and FQGNSA. V dropped 1 base and J dropped 2; count of bases not matched to a gene: 7. The CDR3 loop spans 16 amino acids.

This clonotype has ten or more counts. The chain employs TRBV3-1 and TRBJ2-2; TRBD1 aligns across 9 bases. J was trimmed by 5 bases and V by 1 base; bases with no gene match: 11. Germline loops: CDR1 LGHDT, CDR2 YNNKEL (reference sequence). The CDR3 is 18 residues long. The CDR3 nucleotides are TGTGCCAGCAGCCAAGCCTCGGGACAGGGATATAGGACCGGGGAGCTGTTTTTT. Its translation is CASSQASGQGYRTGELFF.

The chain carries TRBV29-1 and TRBJ2-1, with 7 bases identical to TRBD1. The V gene end was trimmed by 0 bases and the J gene end by 2 bases; junction bases not matched to a gene: 4. The CDR3 is 15 amino acids. The germline V gene has CDR1 SQVTM and CDR2 ANQGSEA. The DNA of the CDR3 is TGCAGCGTTGAAGACACAGGGGACCCCTACAATGAGCAGTTCTTC. It translates to CSVEDTGDPYNEQFF.

This clonotype was observed a few times. V gene TRBV5-1 combines with J gene TRBJ2-7, with no clear D. CDR1 and CDR2 from the germline V gene are SGHRS and YFSETQ. Trimming shortened V by 6 bases and J by 0 bases, and 13 bases separated the two germline ends. The CDR3 loop spans 14 amino acids. The CDR3: CASTQGRSSYEQYF. Here the CDR3 DNA reads TGCGCCAGCACCCAAGGGCGAAGCTCCTACGAGCAGTACTTC.

This clonotype was counted ten times or more. J is TRBJ2-7 and V is TRBV14, with D possibly matching TRBD1 (5 bases). In germline, CDR1 is SGHDN, CDR2 FVKESK. The CDR3 is 16 amino acids. Trimming left V 0 bases short and J 0 bases short, with 12 bases between. This CDR3 reads CASSQDYRGGSYEQYF. CDR3 coding DNA: TGTGCCAGCAGCCAAGATTATAGGGGCGGCTCCTACGAGCAGTACTTC.

This clonotype was counted many times. V gene TRBV18 combines with J gene TRBJ2-2; no clear D gene. This CDR3 has 14 residues. V dropped 6 bases and J dropped 2 bases, with 10 bases sitting between them. Germline V gives CDR1 KGHSH, CDR2 LQKENI. In DNA form, the CDR3 reads TGTGCCAGCTCGTCGACGGTAAACACCGGGGAGCTGTTTTTT. The encoded protein is CASSSTVNTGELFF. Full variable domain (remainder filled in from reference TRBV18 and TRBJ2-2): NAGVMQNPRHLVRRRGQEARLRCSPMKGHSHVYWYRQLPEEGLKFMVYLQKENIIDESGMPKERFSAEFPKEGPSILRIQQVVRGDSAAYFCASSSTVNTGELFFGEGSRLTVL.

The rearrangement joins TRBV29-1 to TRBJ2-7, with 8 bases that match TRBD1. This CDR3 contains 11 residues. Losses at the gene ends were 4 bases for V and 6 bases for J; bases not matched to a gene: 2. CDR1 is SQVTM, CDR2 ANQGSEA, per germline. This CDR3 is CSVGTGFEQYF. CDR3 coding DNA: TGCAGCGTTGGGACAGGGTTCGAGCAGTACTTC.

The chain uses TRBV18 and TRBJ2-7; 9 bases line up with TRBD2. Losses at the gene ends were 3 bases for V and 2 bases for J; bases not matched to a gene: 8. CDR1 KGHSH and CDR2 LQKENI come from the germline V gene. The length of the CDR3 is 16 residues. The DNA for the CDR3 is TGTGCCAGCTCACCCAGCGCGGGAGGGAATACCTACGAGCAGTACTTC. Translation: CASSPSAGGNTYEQYF. Looking up the rest from reference TRBV18 and TRBJ2-7 gives the full variable domain: NAGVMQNPRHLVRRRGQEARLRCSPMKGHSHVYWYRQLPEEGLKFMVYLQKENIIDESGMPKERFSAEFPKEGPSILRIQQVVRGDSAAYFCASSPSAGGNTYEQYFGPGTRLTVT.

This clonotype has at least ten counts. As the CDR3 is not closed by the conserved phenylalanine or tryptophan, this likely results from a read error. The rearrangement uses TRBV7-3 and TRBJ2-1; no definite D call. The germline V and J ends were trimmed by 5 bases and 5 bases, with 10 bases remaining between them. This CDR3 spans 13 amino acids. Germline V lookup: CDR1 SGHTA, CDR2 FQGTGA. The CDR3 loop reads CASSQNRNNEQFS. CDR3 sequence (DNA): TGTGCCAGCAGCCAAAACCGGAACAATGAGCAGTTCTCC.

This clonotype was seen many times. J is TRBJ2-7 and V is TRBV12-3 or TRBV12-4; D is unclear. Trimming left V 6 bases short and J 2 bases short, with 11 bases between. The CDR3 is 13 amino acids. The CDR3, as DNA: TGTGCCAGCAGGGACGGAAACACCTACGAGCAGTACTTC. Encoded protein: CASRDGNTYEQYF.

This chain uses TRBV21-1 with TRBJ2-3. TRBV21-1 is recorded as a pseudogene. The CDR3 loop spans 14 amino acids. In DNA form, the CDR3 reads TGTGCCAGCAGCACGAGGCAGGCCACAGATACGCAGTATTTT. It yields the protein CASSTRQATDTQYF.

This clonotype turned up a few times. A much larger clone lies one base from this, so it may be a read error. V and J are TRBV5-1 and TRBJ1-1; D perhaps matches TRBD1 (5 bases). Germline V lookup: CDR1 SGHRS, CDR2 YFSETQ. The CDR3 is made up of 18 amino acids. The CDR3 loop reads CASSSAGIGGEMNTESFF. The CDR3 DNA reads TGCGCCAGCAGCTCCGCCGGGATCGGGGGGGAAATGAACACTGAATCTTTCTTT. Combining the CDR3 with reference TRBV5-1 and TRBJ1-1 gives the whole variable domain KAGVTQTPRYLIKTRGQQVTLSCSPISGHRSVSWYQQTPGQGLQFLFEYFSETQRNKGNFPGRFSGRQFSNSRSEMNVSTLELGDSALYLCASSSAGIGGEMNTESFFGQGTRLTVV.

This clonotype was observed at least ten times. The J gene is TRBJ1-3, the V gene TRBV28, with 8 bases matching TRBD1. This CDR3 is 16 amino acids long. Germline V gene lookup returns CDR1 MDHEN and CDR2 SYDVKM. After removal of 4 bases from V and 3 bases from J, the junction contained 8 bases not matched to a gene. CDR3 amino acids: CASSSHDRGIGNTIYF. CDR3 in DNA: TGTGCCAGCAGTTCCCATGACAGGGGAATTGGAAACACCATATATTTT.

This clonotype has a count of ten or more. V and J are TRBV9 and TRBJ1-6; possibly TRBD1 for D (5 bases). This CDR3 is built from 13 residues. Deletions cut 1 base from V and 9 bases from J, with 8 bases between. Germline V lookup: CDR1 SGDLS, CDR2 YYNGEE. Written as DNA, the CDR3 is TGTGCCAGCAGCGTATCGGGGGGTTCACCCCTCCACTTT. It translates to CASSVSGGSPLHF. Drawing the rest from reference TRBV9 and TRBJ1-6, the complete variable domain is DSGVTQTPKHLITATGQRVTLRCSPRSGDLSVYWYQQSLDQGLQFLIQYYNGEERAKGNILERFSAQQFPDLHSELNLSSLELGDSALYFCASSVSGGSPLHFGNGTRLTVT.

In this sample, this clonotype turned up many times. The chain uses TRBV6-6 and TRBJ1-4; 9 bases are a match to TRBD1. Germline lookup yields CDR1 MNHNY and CDR2 SVGAGI (reference sequence). The V segment lost 6 bases and the J segment 5 bases; nucleotides outside the gene matches: 10. This CDR3 region has 16 residues. CDR3 coding DNA: TGTGCCAGCAGATACAGGGGGCGTAATGAAAATGAAAAACTGTTTTTT. This encodes CASRYRGRNENEKLFF.

The chain uses TRBV2 and TRBJ1-5, with D perhaps TRBD1 (5 bases). Per germline, CDR1 SNHLY and CDR2 FYNNEI. Trimming left V 1 base short and J 0 bases short, with 10 bases between. The CDR3 consists of 16 residues. CDR3 loop: CASSEEAGISNQPQHF. CDR3 nucleotide sequence: TGTGCCAGCAGTGAAGAGGCAGGGATTAGCAATCAGCCCCAGCATTTT. Together with reference TRBV2 and TRBJ1-5, the CDR3 gives the full variable domain: EPEVTQTPSHQVTQMGQEVILRCVPISNHLYFYWYRQILGQKVEFLVSFYNNEISEKSEIFDDQFSVERPDGSNFTLKIRSTKLEDSAMYFCASSEEAGISNQPQHFGDGTRLSIL.

This clonotype was detected a few times. V and J are TRBV28 and TRBJ1-6; 8 nucleotides agree with TRBD1. Germline V gene lookup returns CDR1 MDHEN and CDR2 SYDVKM. V lost 5 bases and J lost 9; bases outside the gene matches: 12. CDR3 length: 16 amino acids. CDR3 residues: CASSTPGQGLGSPLHF. CDR3 bases: TGTGCCAGCAGTACCCCTGGACAGGGATTAGGTTCACCCCTCCACTTT.

This clonotype occurred many times. The V and J genes are TRBV7-2 and TRBJ2-1, with D unresolved. Germline lookup yields CDR1 SGHTA and CDR2 FQGNSA. The V end lost 1 base, the J end lost 9 bases, and 10 bases lay between the germline ends. The length of the CDR3 is 13 residues. The CDR3 coding sequence is TGTGCCAGCAGCTTAGGGGTGATGGGTGAGCAGTTCTTC. Translation gives CASSLGVMGEQFF.

This clonotype has a count of ten or more. The chain employs TRBV7-6 and TRBJ2-1, with TRBD2 matching 7 bases. CDR3 length equals 15 residues. After removal of 2 bases from V and 5 bases from J, the junction contained 6 bases not matched to a gene. Germline lookup yields CDR1 SGHVS and CDR2 FNYEAQ. CDR3 sequence: CASSLQGGANNEQFF. The CDR3 nucleotides are TGTGCCAGCAGCTTACAGGGAGGGGCGAACAATGAGCAGTTCTTC.

This clonotype was counted ten times or more. The V call is TRBV7-2, the J call TRBJ2-3, with 7 bases that match TRBD1. Germline values: CDR1 SGHTA, CDR2 FQGNSA. CDR3 length: 15 residues. V was pared by 5 bases and J by 5 bases, with 10 bases of the junction left unmatched. CDR3 nucleotide sequence: TGTGCCAGCAGCCGTAAAGGGGGCCGAGGAGATACGCAGTATTTT. Its translation is CASSRKGGRGDTQYF.